Each of the 10 T cell receptor beta chains below was sequenced from the same sample in a study of blood T cell repertoires in COVID-19. Profiling relied on immunoSEQ multiplex PCR, and the TCRdb table lists in-frame clones only, not all of them. The table includes around 72,000 clones, 86% detected once. Sequences were obtained from peripheral blood. The receptor source for this set is a man aged 65-85 years with active or convalescent COVID-19.

On this clone itself: A much larger clone differs from this one at a single base, so this may be a read error. The CDR3 protein is CTSSPDREGEKLFF. In nucleotides, the CDR3 is TGCACCAGCAGCCCGGACAGGGAGGGTGAAAAACTGTTTTTT. The rearrangement uses TRBV4-3 and TRBJ1-4, with 8 bases matching TRBD1. Germline CDR1 and CDR2: LGHNA and YSLEER. The CDR3 length is 14 residues.

The genes are TRBV5-1 and TRBJ2-1; 9 positions agree with TRBD1. The V segment lost 4 bases and the J segment 3 bases; nucleotides outside the gene matches: 5. The length of the CDR3 is 15 residues. Germline assignment: CDR1 SGHRS and CDR2 YFSETQ. This CDR3 is CASSQDRGHYNEQFF. Here the CDR3 DNA reads TGCGCCAGCAGCCAGGACAGGGGTCACTACAATGAGCAGTTCTTC. Together with reference TRBV5-1 and TRBJ2-1, the CDR3 gives the full variable domain: KAGVTQTPRYLIKTRGQQVTLSCSPISGHRSVSWYQQTPGQGLQFLFEYFSETQRNKGNFPGRFSGRQFSNSRSEMNVSTLELGDSALYLCASSQDRGHYNEQFFGPGTRLTVL.

The chain has TRBV9 and TRBJ1-6; possible D gene TRBD1, 6 bases. The V gene lost 0 bases and the J gene lost 9 bases, with 10 bases spanning the gap. There are 14 residues in the CDR3. Germline V CDR1 and CDR2: SGDLS, YYNGEE. This chain's CDR3 is CASSVEGGISPLHF. CDR3 coding DNA: TGTGCCAGCAGCGTAGAGGGGGGGATTTCACCCCTCCACTTT.

This clone was seen only a few times. The rearrangement links TRBV5-1 to TRBJ2-7, with 13 bases matching TRBD2. V shed 6 bases and J 6 bases; nucleotides not matched to a gene: 12. The CDR3 sequence is 16 residues long. The germline CDR1 and CDR2 sequences are SGHRS and YFSETQ. Here the CDR3 DNA reads TGCGCCAGCACGGGACTAGCGGGACCCCTCGGAAGCGAGCAGTACTTC. It codes for CASTGLAGPLGSEQYF.

V and J are TRBV19 and TRBJ2-7, with TRBD1 identical over 7 bases. The germline V gene encodes CDR1 LNHDA and CDR2 SQIVND (reference sequence). V shed 4 bases and J 1 base; nucleotides not matched to a gene: 7. The CDR3 has 15 residues. The CDR3 bases are TGTGCCAGTAGTACACTCGGGACAGCTTCCTACGAGCAGTACTTC. Its translation is CASSTLGTASYEQYF.

The chain is built from TRBV3-1 (or the pseudogene TRBV3-2) and TRBJ2-1; tentative D call: TRBD2 (5 bases). Between the trimmed V and J ends, which lost 4 bases and 6 bases, there was a span of 13 bases. Germline loops: CDR1 LGHDT, CDR2 YNNKEL (reference sequence). The CDR3 spans 14 residues. The CDR3 loop reads CASSLRSGSNEQFF. CDR3 in DNA: TGTGCCAGCAGCCTGCGGTCGGGGTCCAATGAGCAGTTCTTC.

V gene TRBV6-4 combines with J gene TRBJ2-1; 11 positions match TRBD2. V shed 4 bases and J 7 bases; nucleotides not matched to a gene: 3. The V gene's germline CDR1 is MRHNA and CDR2 SNTAGT. The CDR3 is 14 amino acids. CDR3 in DNA: TGTGCCAGCAGTGTACTAGCGGGAGCGAATGAGCAGTTCTTC. Translation gives CASSVLAGANEQFF.

The rearrangement uses TRBV28 and TRBJ2-7; 7 bases match TRBD1. The trim removed 6 bases at V and 2 bases at J, leaving 4 bases unmatched. Germline lookup yields CDR1 MDHEN and CDR2 SYDVKM. This CDR3 region has 13 residues. CDR3 nucleotides: TGTGCCAGCAGGCGACAGGGTACCTACGAGCAGTACTTC. Its protein is CASRRQGTYEQYF.

The rearrangement uses TRBV7-9 and TRBJ2-1; D perhaps matches TRBD2 (6 bases). The CDR3 length is 15 residues. V was clipped by 4 bases and J by 12 bases, with 22 bases between them. Germline V gene sequence: CDR1 SEHNR, CDR2 FQNEAQ (reference sequence). CDR3 loop: CASSSAGSGLQGQFF. CDR3 nucleotides: TGTGCCAGCAGCTCAGCGGGCTCGGGCCTGCAGGGGCAGTTCTTC. The whole variable domain, remainder taken from reference TRBV7-9 and TRBJ2-1, is DTGVSQNPRHKITKRGQNVTFRCDPISEHNRLYWYRQTLGQGPEFLTYFQNEAQLEKSRLLSDRFSAERPKGSFSTLEIQRTEQGDSAMYLCASSSAGSGLQGQFFGPGTRLTVL.

The chain combines TRBV4-2 with TRBJ1-4; D gene unclear. CDR1 LGHNA and CDR2 YNFKEQ come from the germline V gene. The CDR3 extends over 15 amino acids. Between the trimmed V and J ends, which lost 5 bases and 6 bases, there was a span of 16 bases. CDR3 region: CASSAARGEDEKLFF. The DNA of the CDR3 is TGTGCCAGCAGCGCAGCACGGGGAGAGGATGAAAAACTGTTTTTT.